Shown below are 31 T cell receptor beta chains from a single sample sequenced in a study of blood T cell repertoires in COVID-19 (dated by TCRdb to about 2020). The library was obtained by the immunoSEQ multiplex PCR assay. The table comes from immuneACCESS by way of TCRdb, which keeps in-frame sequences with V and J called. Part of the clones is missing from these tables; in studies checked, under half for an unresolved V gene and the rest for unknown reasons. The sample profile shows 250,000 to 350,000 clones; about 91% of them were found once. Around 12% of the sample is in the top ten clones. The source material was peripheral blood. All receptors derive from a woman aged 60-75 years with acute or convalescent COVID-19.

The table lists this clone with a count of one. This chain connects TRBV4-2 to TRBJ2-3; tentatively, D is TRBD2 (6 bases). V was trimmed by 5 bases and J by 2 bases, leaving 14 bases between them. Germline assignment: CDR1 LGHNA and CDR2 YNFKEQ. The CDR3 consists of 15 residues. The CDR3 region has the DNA TGTGCCAGCAGCTCGAACGGGGGAAACACAGATACGCAGTATTTT. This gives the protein CASSSNGGNTDTQYF.

CDR3 loop: CASDRDRGSNTEAFF. The CDR3 DNA sequence: TGTGCCAGCGACCGGGACAGGGGTTCCAACACTGAAGCTTTCTTT. The V call is TRBV2, the J call TRBJ1-1; 10 bases align to TRBD1. From germline, CDR1 is SNHLY and CDR2 FYNNEI. CDR3 length: 15 residues. V lost 8 bases to trimming and J lost 2 bases; unmatched junction nucleotides: 8. The full variable domain, in which reference TRBV2 and TRBJ1-1 provide the parts outside the CDR3, is EPEVTQTPSHQVTQMGQEVILRCVPISNHLYFYWYRQILGQKVEFLVSFYNNEISEKSEIFDDQFSVERPDGSNFTLKIRSTKLEDSAMYFCASDRDRGSNTEAFFGQGTRLTVV.

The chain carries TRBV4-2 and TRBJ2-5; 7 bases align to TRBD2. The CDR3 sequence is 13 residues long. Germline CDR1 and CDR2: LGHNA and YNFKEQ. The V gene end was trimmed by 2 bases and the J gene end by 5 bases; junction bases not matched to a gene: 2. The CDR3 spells CASSQTSAETQYF. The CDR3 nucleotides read TGTGCCAGCAGCCAAACTAGCGCCGAGACCCAGTACTTC.

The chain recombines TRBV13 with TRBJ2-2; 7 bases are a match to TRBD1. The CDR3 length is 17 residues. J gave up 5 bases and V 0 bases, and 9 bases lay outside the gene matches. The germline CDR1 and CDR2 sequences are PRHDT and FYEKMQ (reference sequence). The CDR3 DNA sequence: TGTGCCAGCAGCTTAGGATCGGGGCAGGGGGTAACCGGGGAGCTGTTTTTT. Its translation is CASSLGSGQGVTGELFF.

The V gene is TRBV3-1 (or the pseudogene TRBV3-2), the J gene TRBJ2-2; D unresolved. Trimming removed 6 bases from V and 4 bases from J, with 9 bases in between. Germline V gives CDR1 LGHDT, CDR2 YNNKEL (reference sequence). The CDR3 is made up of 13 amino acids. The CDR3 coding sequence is TGTGCCAGCAGGTGGCGCGGCACCGGGGAGCTGTTTTTT. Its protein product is CASRWRGTGELFF.

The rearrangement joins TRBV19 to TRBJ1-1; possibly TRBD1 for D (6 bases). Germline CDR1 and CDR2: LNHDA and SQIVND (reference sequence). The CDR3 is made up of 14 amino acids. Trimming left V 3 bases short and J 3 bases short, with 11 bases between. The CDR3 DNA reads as TGTGCCAGTAGTATTGGACAGACTTACACTGAAGCTTTCTTT. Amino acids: CASSIGQTYTEAFF.

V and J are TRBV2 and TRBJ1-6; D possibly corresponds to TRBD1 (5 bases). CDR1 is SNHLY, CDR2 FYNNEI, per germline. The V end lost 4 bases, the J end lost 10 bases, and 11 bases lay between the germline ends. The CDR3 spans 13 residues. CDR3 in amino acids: CASSGREGSPLHF. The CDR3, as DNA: TGTGCCAGCAGTGGCAGGGAGGGGTCACCCCTCCACTTT.

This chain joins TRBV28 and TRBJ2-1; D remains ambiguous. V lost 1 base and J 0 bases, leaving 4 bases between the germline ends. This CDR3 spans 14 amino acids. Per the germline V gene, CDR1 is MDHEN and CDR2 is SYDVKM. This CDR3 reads CASSLFGSYNEQFF. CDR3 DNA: TGTGCCAGCAGTTTATTCGGCTCCTACAATGAGCAGTTCTTC. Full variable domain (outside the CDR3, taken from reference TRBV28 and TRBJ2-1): DVKVTQSSRYLVKRTGEKVFLECVQDMDHENMFWYRQDPGLGLRLIYFSYDVKMKEKGDIPEGYSVSREKKERFSLILESASTNQTSMYLCASSLFGSYNEQFFGPGTRLTVL.

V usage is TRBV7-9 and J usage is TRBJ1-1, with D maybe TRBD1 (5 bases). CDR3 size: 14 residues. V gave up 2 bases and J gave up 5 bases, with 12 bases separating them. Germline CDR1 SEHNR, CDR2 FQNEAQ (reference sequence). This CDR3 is CASSLFLQGTEAFF. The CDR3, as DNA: TGTGCCAGCAGCTTATTTCTCCAGGGAACTGAAGCTTTCTTT.

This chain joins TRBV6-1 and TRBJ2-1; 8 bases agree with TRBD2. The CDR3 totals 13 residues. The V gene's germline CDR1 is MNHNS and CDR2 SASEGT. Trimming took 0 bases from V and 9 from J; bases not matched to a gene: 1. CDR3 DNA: TGTGCCAGCAGTGAAGCCGGGAGGGGTGAGCAGTTCTTC. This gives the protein CASSEAGRGEQFF.

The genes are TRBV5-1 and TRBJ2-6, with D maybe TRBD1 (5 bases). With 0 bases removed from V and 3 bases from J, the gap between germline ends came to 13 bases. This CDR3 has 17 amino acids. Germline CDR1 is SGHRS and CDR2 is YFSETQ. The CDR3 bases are TGCGCCAGCAGCTTGGTGGCGACAGCTGATGGGGCCAACGTCCTGACTTTC. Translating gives CASSLVATADGANVLTF.

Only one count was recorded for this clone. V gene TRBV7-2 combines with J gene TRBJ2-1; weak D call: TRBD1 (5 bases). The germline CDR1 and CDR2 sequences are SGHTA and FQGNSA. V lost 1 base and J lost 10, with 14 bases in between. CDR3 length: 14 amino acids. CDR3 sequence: CASSLGRANREQFF. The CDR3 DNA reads TGTGCCAGCAGCTTAGGCCGCGCCAACAGGGAGCAGTTCTTC.

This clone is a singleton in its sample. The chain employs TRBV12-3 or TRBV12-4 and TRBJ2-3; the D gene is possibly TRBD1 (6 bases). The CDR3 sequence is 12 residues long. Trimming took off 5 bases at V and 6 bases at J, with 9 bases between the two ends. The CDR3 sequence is CASSRQVDTQYF. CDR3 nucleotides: TGTGCCAGCAGTCGACAGGTCGATACGCAGTATTTT.

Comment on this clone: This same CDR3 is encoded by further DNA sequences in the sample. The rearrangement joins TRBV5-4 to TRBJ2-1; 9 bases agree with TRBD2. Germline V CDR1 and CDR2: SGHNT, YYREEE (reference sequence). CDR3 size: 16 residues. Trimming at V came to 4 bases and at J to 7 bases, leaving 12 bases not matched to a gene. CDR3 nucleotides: TGTGCCAGCAGCCCCGGGGGGCGCGGGGGGGGTAATGAGCAGTTCTTC. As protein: CASSPGGRGGGNEQFF.

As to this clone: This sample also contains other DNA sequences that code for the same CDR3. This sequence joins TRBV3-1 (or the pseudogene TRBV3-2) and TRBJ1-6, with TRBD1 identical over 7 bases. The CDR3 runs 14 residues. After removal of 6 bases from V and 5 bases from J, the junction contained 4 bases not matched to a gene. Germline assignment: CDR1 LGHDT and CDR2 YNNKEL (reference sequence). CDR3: CASSPGTDNSPLHF. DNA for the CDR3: TGTGCCAGCAGTCCCGGGACAGATAATTCACCCCTCCACTTT.

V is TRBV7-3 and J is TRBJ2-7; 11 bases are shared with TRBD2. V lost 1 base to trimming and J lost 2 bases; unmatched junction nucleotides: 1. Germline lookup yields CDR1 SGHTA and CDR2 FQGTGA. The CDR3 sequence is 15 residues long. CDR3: CASSLSSGGAYEQYF. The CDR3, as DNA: TGTGCCAGCAGCTTAAGTAGCGGGGGGGCCTACGAGCAGTACTTC.

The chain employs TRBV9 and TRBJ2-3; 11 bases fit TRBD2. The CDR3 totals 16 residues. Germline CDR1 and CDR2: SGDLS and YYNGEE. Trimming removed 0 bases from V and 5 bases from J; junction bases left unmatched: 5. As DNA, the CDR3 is TGTGCCAGCAGCGTAGGAGGTCTAGCGGGAGGAGATACGCAGTATTTT. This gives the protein CASSVGGLAGGDTQYF.

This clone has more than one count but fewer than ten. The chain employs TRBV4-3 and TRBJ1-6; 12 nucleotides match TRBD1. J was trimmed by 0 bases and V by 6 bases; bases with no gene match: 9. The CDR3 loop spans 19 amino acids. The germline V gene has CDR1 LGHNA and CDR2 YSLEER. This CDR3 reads CASSPGTGGAGSYNSPLHF. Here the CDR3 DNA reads TGCGCCAGCAGTCCCGGGACAGGGGGCGCGGGCTCCTATAATTCACCCCTCCACTTT.

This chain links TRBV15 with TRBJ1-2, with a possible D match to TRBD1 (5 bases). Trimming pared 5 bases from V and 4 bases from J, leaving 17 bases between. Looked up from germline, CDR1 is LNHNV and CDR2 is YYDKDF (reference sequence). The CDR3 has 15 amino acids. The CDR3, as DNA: TGTGCCACCAGCGGCGCCCAGGGACTGCTCTATGGCTACACCTTC. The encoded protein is CATSGAQGLLYGYTF.

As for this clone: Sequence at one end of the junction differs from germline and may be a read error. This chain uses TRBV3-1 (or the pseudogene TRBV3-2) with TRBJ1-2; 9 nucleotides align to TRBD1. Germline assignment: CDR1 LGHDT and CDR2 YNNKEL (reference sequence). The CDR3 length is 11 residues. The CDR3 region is CASSKGQGEIF. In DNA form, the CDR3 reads TGTGCCAGCAGCAAGGGACAGGGAGAAATCTTC.

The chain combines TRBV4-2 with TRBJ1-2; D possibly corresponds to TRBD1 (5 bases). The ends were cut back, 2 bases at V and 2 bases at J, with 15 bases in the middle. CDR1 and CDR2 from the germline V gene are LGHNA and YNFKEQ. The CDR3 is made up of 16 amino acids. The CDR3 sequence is CASSQNEDILNYGYTF. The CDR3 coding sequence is TGTGCCAGCAGCCAAAATGAGGACATTCTAAACTATGGCTACACCTTC.

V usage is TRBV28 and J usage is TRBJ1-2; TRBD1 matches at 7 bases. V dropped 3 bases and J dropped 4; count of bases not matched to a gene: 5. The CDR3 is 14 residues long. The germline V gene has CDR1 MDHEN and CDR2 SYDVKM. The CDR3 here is CASSLRGLGYGYTF. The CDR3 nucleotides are TGTGCCAGCAGTTTGAGGGGGCTCGGCTATGGCTACACCTTC.

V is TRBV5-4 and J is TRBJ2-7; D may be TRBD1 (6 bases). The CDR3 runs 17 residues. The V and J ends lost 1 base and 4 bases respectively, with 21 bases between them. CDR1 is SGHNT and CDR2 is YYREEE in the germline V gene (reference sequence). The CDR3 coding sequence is TGTGCCAGCAGCTTGCCGGCACAGGGTGGGGTTGGATACGAGCAGTACTTC. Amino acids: CASSLPAQGGVGYEQYF.

CDR3 DNA sequence: TGTGCCAGCAGTACGACGGGGGTCTACGAGCAGTACTTC. It yields the protein CASSTTGVYEQYF. The chain has TRBV27 and TRBJ2-7; tentative D call: TRBD2 (6 bases). The germline V gene has CDR1 MNHEY and CDR2 SMNVEV (reference sequence). The V and J ends lost 5 bases and 3 bases respectively, with 11 bases between them. CDR3 length: 13 residues.

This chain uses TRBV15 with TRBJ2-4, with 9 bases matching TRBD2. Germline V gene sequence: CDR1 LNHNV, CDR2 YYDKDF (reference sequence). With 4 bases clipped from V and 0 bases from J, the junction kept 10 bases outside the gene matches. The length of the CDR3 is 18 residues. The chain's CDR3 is CATSIRRGGMEAKNIQYF. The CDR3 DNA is TGTGCCACCAGCATCCGGCGGGGGGGGATGGAAGCCAAAAACATTCAGTACTTC.

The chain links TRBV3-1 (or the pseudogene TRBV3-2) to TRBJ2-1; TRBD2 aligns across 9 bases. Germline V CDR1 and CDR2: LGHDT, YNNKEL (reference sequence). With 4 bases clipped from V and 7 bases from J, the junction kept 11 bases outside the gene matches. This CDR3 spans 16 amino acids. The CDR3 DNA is TGTGCCAGCAGCCTAATTGGCGGGAGGGGCCCGAATGAGCAGTTCTTC. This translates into CASSLIGGRGPNEQFF.

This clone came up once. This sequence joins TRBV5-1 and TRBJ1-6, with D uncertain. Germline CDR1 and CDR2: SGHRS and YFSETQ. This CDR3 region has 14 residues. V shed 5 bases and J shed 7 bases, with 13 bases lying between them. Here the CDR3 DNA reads TGCGCCAGCAGGGGCGTTACGCCGAATTCACCCCTCCACTTT. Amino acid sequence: CASRGVTPNSPLHF. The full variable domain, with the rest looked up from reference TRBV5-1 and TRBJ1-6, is KAGVTQTPRYLIKTRGQQVTLSCSPISGHRSVSWYQQTPGQGLQFLFEYFSETQRNKGNFPGRFSGRQFSNSRSEMNVSTLELGDSALYLCASRGVTPNSPLHFGNGTRLTVT.

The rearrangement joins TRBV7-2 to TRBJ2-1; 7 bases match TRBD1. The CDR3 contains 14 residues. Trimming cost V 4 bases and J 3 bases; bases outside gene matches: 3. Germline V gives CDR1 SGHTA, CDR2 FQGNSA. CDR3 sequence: CASSWTGVYNEQFF. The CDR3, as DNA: TGTGCCAGCAGCTGGACAGGAGTCTACAATGAGCAGTTCTTC.

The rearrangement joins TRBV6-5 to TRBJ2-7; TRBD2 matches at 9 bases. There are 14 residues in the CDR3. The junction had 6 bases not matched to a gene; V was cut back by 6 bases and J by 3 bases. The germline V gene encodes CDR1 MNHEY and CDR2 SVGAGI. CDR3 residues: CASSRGTSFYEQYF. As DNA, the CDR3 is TGTGCCAGCAGCCGAGGGACTAGCTTCTACGAGCAGTACTTC.

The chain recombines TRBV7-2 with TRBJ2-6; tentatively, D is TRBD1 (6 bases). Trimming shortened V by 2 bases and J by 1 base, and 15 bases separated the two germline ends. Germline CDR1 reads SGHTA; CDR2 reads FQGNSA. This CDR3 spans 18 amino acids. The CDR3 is CASSLIARGLSGANVLTF. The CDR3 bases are TGTGCCAGCAGCTTAATTGCCAGGGGCCTATCTGGGGCCAACGTCCTGACTTTC.

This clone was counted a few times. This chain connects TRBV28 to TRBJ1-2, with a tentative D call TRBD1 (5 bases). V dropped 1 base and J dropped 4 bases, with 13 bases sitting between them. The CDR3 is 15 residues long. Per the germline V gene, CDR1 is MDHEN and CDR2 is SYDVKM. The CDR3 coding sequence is TGTGCCAGCAGTTTATTGGGGGGTTCCGGCTATGGCTACACCTTC. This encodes CASSLLGGSGYGYTF.